One and the same sample provided the 9 T cell receptor beta chains below, sequenced in a study of blood T cell repertoires in COVID-19. Produced via immunoSEQ multiplex PCR; TCRdb's table is partial and in-frame only. The sample comprises fewer than 350,000 clones, roughly nine tenths of which are singletons, and 10% to 15% rests with the top ten. Input material: peripheral blood. Receptors originate from a woman in her 30s with COVID-19, enrolled during active disease.

The genes are TRBV19 and TRBJ2-1; 10 bases fit TRBD2. Looked up from germline, CDR1 is LNHDA and CDR2 is SQIVND (reference sequence). The CDR3 contains 15 residues. V shed 5 bases, J shed 7 bases, and the junction held 8 bases outside the gene matches. This CDR3 reads CASSFSGGPWNEQFF. The CDR3 nucleotides are TGTGCCAGTAGTTTTAGCGGGGGGCCATGGAATGAGCAGTTCTTC. Full variable domain (missing parts from reference TRBV19 and TRBJ2-1): DGGITQSPKYLFRKEGQNVTLSCEQNLNHDAMYWYRQDPGQGLRLIYYSQIVNDFQKGDIAEGYSVSREKKESFPLTVTSAQKNPTAFYLCASSFSGGPWNEQFFGPGTRLTVL.

The genes are TRBV21-1 and TRBJ2-5; the DNA was not used to check the table's D call, TRBD1. TRBV21-1 is noted as a pseudogene. The CDR3 length is 15 residues. CDR3: CAIHNRDREQETQYF. The CDR3 DNA reads TGTGCCATCCATAACCGGGACAGGGAACAAGAGACCCAGTACTTC.

The chain has TRBV19 and TRBJ1-6, with TRBD1 matching 7 bases. In germline, CDR1 is LNHDA, CDR2 SQIVND (reference sequence). CDR3 length: 14 amino acids. The V gene end was trimmed by 6 bases and the J gene end by 3 bases; junction bases not matched to a gene: 2. The DNA for the CDR3 is TGTGCCAGTAGACGGGACAGCTATAATTCACCCCTCCACTTT. Its translation is CASRRDSYNSPLHF.

This clone was picked up one time. For the CDR3, the DNA is TGCAGTGCTAGTGACAATTCTGCAGGGTTCAATCAGCCCCAGCATTTT. Translated: CSASDNSAGFNQPQHF. This rearrangement joins TRBV20-1 to TRBJ1-5, with a possible D match to TRBD1 (5 bases). Trimming removed 3 bases from V and 3 bases from J, with 18 bases in between. This CDR3 has 16 amino acids. The V gene's germline CDR1 is DFQATT and CDR2 SNEGSKA (reference sequence).

This chain joins TRBV18 and TRBJ1-3, with 7 nucleotides matching TRBD1. CDR1 KGHSH and CDR2 LQKENI come from the germline V gene. V shed 2 bases and J 4 bases; nucleotides not matched to a gene: 2. This CDR3 has 14 residues. The CDR3 DNA is TGTGCCAGCTCACCAGGACAGGTCGGAAACACCATATATTTT. It yields the protein CASSPGQVGNTIYF.

This chain uses TRBV6-6 with TRBJ2-3; 9 nucleotides agree with TRBD1. Looked up from germline, CDR1 is MNHNY and CDR2 is SVGAGI (reference sequence). CDR3 length equals 13 residues. J gave up 0 bases and V 11 bases, and 3 bases lay outside the gene matches. This chain's CDR3 is CAVQGASTDTQYF. The CDR3 nucleotides read TGTGCCGTACAGGGGGCGAGCACAGATACGCAGTATTTT.

The chain joins TRBV30 to TRBJ1-2; 7 bases align to TRBD1. This CDR3 region has 13 residues. CDR1 and CDR2 from the germline V gene are GTSNPN and SVGIG (reference sequence). Germline trimming cut 2 bases from V and 6 bases from J; bases unmatched to any gene: 6. The CDR3 DNA reads as TGTGCCTGGAGTCCCGACAGGGTGGATGGCTACACCTTC. Protein product: CAWSPDRVDGYTF.

V usage is TRBV2 and J usage is TRBJ2-3; 9 bases line up with TRBD2. V lost 6 bases, J lost 0 bases, and 13 bases stayed unmatched. The CDR3 consists of 18 residues. CDR1 and CDR2 from the germline V gene are SNHLY and FYNNEI. DNA of the CDR3: TGTGCCAGCAGCCGCGGGACTAGCTTTTCCCCTAGCACAGATACGCAGTATTTT. Encoded protein: CASSRGTSFSPSTDTQYF.

The chain carries TRBV29-1 and TRBJ1-2; D gene unclear. Per the germline V gene, CDR1 is SQVTM and CDR2 is ANQGSEA. V was shortened by 6 bases and J by 8 bases, with 19 bases between the two germline ends. The CDR3 is 13 residues long. The CDR3 region has the DNA TGCAGCGTGGGTCCTGGCCGACCGGGGGGCTACACCTTC. Translating gives CSVGPGRPGGYTF.